Here is one T cell receptor beta chain with its context. Original processing notes: Nucleated cell number was recorded as an estimate derived from reference gene primer amplification. Method: immunoSEQ multiplex PCR; TCRdb's copy keeps in-frame clones and lacks some. D and trimming come from the DNA, and the V and J calls and clone size come from that table. The sample lists hundreds of thousands of clones, around 83% occurring once. The data originate from a study of blood T cell repertoires in COVID-19. Germline V CDR1 and CDR2: SNHLY, FYNNEI. V was cut by 4 bases and J by 1 base, with 17 bases left in between. There are 16 residues in the CDR3.

Sequenced: peripheral blood. V usage is TRBV2 and J usage is TRBJ2-7, with TRBD2 as a possible D gene (7 bases). This receptor was obtained from a man older than 75 with acute or convalescent COVID-19. In nucleotides, the CDR3 is TGTGCCAGCAGTGTACGAGGGGGGGCATATTCCTACGAGCAGTACTTC. This gives the protein CASSVRGGAYSYEQYF.